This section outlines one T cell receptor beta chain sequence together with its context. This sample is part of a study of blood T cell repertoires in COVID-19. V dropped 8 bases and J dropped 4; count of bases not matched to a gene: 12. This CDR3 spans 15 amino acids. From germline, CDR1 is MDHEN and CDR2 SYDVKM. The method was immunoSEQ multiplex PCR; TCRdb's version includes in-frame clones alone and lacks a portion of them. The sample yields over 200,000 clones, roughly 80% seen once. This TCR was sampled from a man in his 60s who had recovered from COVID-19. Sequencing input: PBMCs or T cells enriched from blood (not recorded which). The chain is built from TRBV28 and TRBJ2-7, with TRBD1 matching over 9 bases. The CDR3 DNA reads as TGTGCCAGCGTTCCCCGCCGGGACAGGGTATACGAGCAGTACTTC. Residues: CASVPRRDRVYEQYF.